These 5 T cell receptor beta chains share one sample of origin, sequenced in a study of identical twins. TCRdb re-analysed the 5' RACE reads in MiXCR, keeping a single row per CDR3 protein. This sample has nearly 900,000 distinct CDR3 sequences, with around 12% found just once. This same sample was also taken into another study, of yellow fever vaccine responses in identical twins.

Material for sequencing was PBMCs. The receptors were gathered from a woman younger than 30 in good health.

The sample holds many counts of this clonotype. V gene TRBV24-1 combines with J gene TRBJ2-3, with D uncertain. This CDR3 spans 15 amino acids. The V end was cut by 2 bases, the J end by 4 bases, with 12 bases between. Germline V CDR1 and CDR2: KGHDR, SFDVKD. The CDR3 loop is CATSDSGSQADTQYF. The CDR3 DNA reads TGTGCCACCAGTGATTCCGGGTCTCAGGCAGATACGCAGTATTTT.

This clonotype came up a few times. V and J are TRBV27 and TRBJ2-1, with TRBD2 matching over 7 bases. This CDR3 spans 15 amino acids. J gave up 1 base and V 5 bases, and 5 bases lay outside the gene matches. CDR1 is MNHEY, CDR2 SMNVEV, per germline (reference sequence). CDR3 loop: CASSTPSGSYNEQFF. The CDR3, as DNA: TGTGCCAGCAGTACCCCTAGCGGTTCCTACAATGAGCAGTTCTTC.

In its sample, this clonotype was seen a few times. This chain links TRBV2 with TRBJ1-2; weak D call: TRBD1 (6 bases). This CDR3 is built from 17 residues. CDR1 and CDR2 (germline): SNHLY, FYNNEI. Between the trimmed V and J ends, which lost 2 bases and 4 bases, there was a span of 20 bases. CDR3 loop: CASSESGTRILGYGYTF. The CDR3 coding sequence is TGTGCCAGCAGTGAATCTGGGACACGGATTCTGGGCTATGGCTACACCTTC. Combining the CDR3 with reference TRBV2 and TRBJ1-2 gives the whole variable domain EPEVTQTPSHQVTQMGQEVILRCVPISNHLYFYWYRQILGQKVEFLVSFYNNEISEKSEIFDDQFSVERPDGSNFTLKIRSTKLEDSAMYFCASSESGTRILGYGYTFGSGTRLTVV.

This clonotype was seen repeatedly, ten times or more. This chain connects TRBV28 to TRBJ2-3, with a weak D call TRBD2 (6 bases). Germline CDR1 and CDR2: MDHEN and SYDVKM. The CDR3 covers 15 residues. V was cut by 6 bases and J by 2 bases, with 15 bases left in between. The CDR3, as DNA: TGTGCCAGCAGGCTGGTTGGCGGGGCCACAGATACGCAGTATTTT. This translates into CASRLVGGATDTQYF.

This clonotype was seen more than once but under ten times. The chain couples TRBV5-1 to TRBJ2-3; D call uncertain. V was trimmed by 4 bases and J by 4 bases, leaving 13 bases between them. Germline V gene data show CDR1 as SGHRS and CDR2 as YFSETQ. This CDR3 contains 14 residues. The CDR3 sequence is CASSLSLDPDTQYF. CDR3 coding DNA: TGCGCCAGCAGCCTAAGCCTCGACCCAGATACGCAGTATTTT.